This TCR beta chain originates from a study of cytomegalovirus exposure and HLA in healthy donors (dated by TCRdb to about 2017). Context from the whole study: An earlier analysis of under 600 of the donors reported 250 to 300 Gb of sequence data and some 120 million unique TCR beta sequences from approximately 180 million T cells. A separate validation cohort of more than 100 different subjects was used in addition to the roughly 720-subject first cohort. Donor age, sex, ethnicity and CMV serostatus were compiled alongside the repertoire data. The genetic ancestry cluster associated with self-reported Caucasian donors included 65% to 90% of the roughly 380 genotyped donors. An early release that covered about 600 HLA-typed donors contained around 300 gigabases of sequencing data and roughly 84 million unique TCR sequences. A later genetic analysis took genome-wide SNP genotypes for 398 of the 666 donors and used that subset as a discovery cohort. The later analysis used no new phenotypic data to find candidate immune exposures, relying instead on TCR beta sequences and their occurrence across donors. The aim of the study was to test whether cataloging public T cell receptors could identify signatures of past pathogen exposure. Roughly five DR-DQ haplotypes were treated as single units for association and clustering because of strong linkage in the cohort. The study profiled the T cell repertoires of around 700 subjects by immunosequencing and related them to cytomegalovirus serostatus. Typing coverage varied by locus: about 629-630 donors for A, B, C, DRB1 and DQB1; approximately 560 for DQA1; around 570 for DPA1; 450 to 480 for DPB1. In an earlier analysis of around 540 of the donors, high-throughput TCR beta sequencing was used to judge whether each TCR beta V gene segment behaved as functional or pseudogenic. Every discovery cohort repertoire had been produced on one sequencing platform. To predict cytomegalovirus infection status, the study brought together high-throughput TCR immunosequencing, statistical association of individual TCRs with disease status, and machine learning. Both class I and class II loci were covered by HLA typing, at four-digit resolution. A later analysis re-analyzed previously published TCR beta repertoires from approximately 670 donors and added high-resolution HLA genotyping to study TCR occurrence patterns. Among over 350 genotyped donors of the cohort, an average of 235,054 unique TCR beta nucleotide sequences were sequenced per donor, approximately 20% of them non-productive. Points the paper makes about the study in general: Because the 87-base-pair reads could not distinguish some IMGT-functional V segments, including TRBV6-2 and TRBV6-3, those segments were excluded. A later genetic analysis reported fewer N-insertions in productive TCRs among donors in an Asian-associated ancestry cluster than the roughly 650-donor mean. According to a later analysis, TCR association rates differed among HLA loci, with DRB1 alleles showing the most associated TCRs and HLA-C alleles showing the fewest. It was suggested by the authors that the approach could potentially be generalized to other disease states and immunological phenotypes. Cytomegalovirus status was reported to be diagnosed by the classifier with high specificity and sensitivity in both the original and validation cohorts. In an earlier analysis of approximately 590 of the donors, most TCR beta V segments were observed in productive rearrangements about 90% or about 30% of the time, broadly matching IMGT annotations. While some public TCRs were present in many individuals, most TCR sequences turned up only very rarely across donors. A further reported finding was that TCR beta sequences accurately predicted the HLA-A and HLA-B alleles for most subjects in the first cohort. According to a later analysis, parvovirus B19, influenza, CMV and Epstein-Barr virus appeared linked to several top co-occurrence clusters. Only TCR beta chains were sequenced in this cohort, and the absence of alpha or paired-chain data limited detectable features. Strong co-occurrence of HLA alleles, especially DR and DQ, made assigning TCR associations to individual alleles difficult. Because HLA typing was unavailable for some donors at each locus, only the typed subset was used in association tests. Approximately 18 rarely observed V segments, including chromosome 9 orphons, were excluded from the earlier analysis of several hundred of the donors because counts were too low. A cluster of highly shared sequence variants was judged likely to be a technical artifact of the sequencing pipeline. According to a later analysis, most CMV-associated TCR beta chains appeared to be HLA-restricted, and the HLA associations seemed to be driven largely by CMV exposure. Roughly uniform sequencing depth across donors was assumed in presence/absence analyses, although this assumption may not hold. The only immune exposure information available for the cohort was CMV serostatus. Three of the identified cytomegalovirus-associated TCR beta chains were confirmed in vitro to be specific for cytomegalovirus antigens. An association between a missense DCLRE1C variant and V-gene and J-gene trimming of TCR beta chains was found in a later genetic analysis and replicated in an independent cohort. A later analysis associated about 17,000 TCR beta sequences with specific HLA alleles at a false discovery rate of 0.05. In a later analysis, HLA-associated TCR beta chains showed more clonal expansion and lower generation probabilities than non-associated chains that were equally common. The study listed 150 to 200 TCR beta chains as associated with cytomegalovirus. Linkage disequilibrium might explain the correlated functional status among segregating V segments, but an unknown experimental factor could not be excluded.

The germline V gene encodes CDR1 LNHDA and CDR2 SQIVND (reference sequence). The V and J ends are trimmed by 0 bases and 5 bases, leaving 13 bases between them. The CDR3 sequence holds 15 residues, the cysteine and phenylalanine included. Only the CDR3 DNA stays, 45 bases, in frame from base 1. Preparation of the library involved the immunoSEQ multiplex PCR assay. A mixture of 60 forward primers for TCR Vbeta segments and 13 reverse primers for TCR Jbeta segments was used in the multiplex PCR. The CDR3 region of rearranged TCR beta genes was amplified from genomic DNA with a multiplex PCR assay. Amplified TCR beta libraries were sequenced as 87-base-pair reads on the Illumina HiSeq System. Processing in the source paper ran as follows. In a later analysis, some 80 million unique TCR beta chains were counted across the approximately 670 repertoires, and roughly 11 million of these chains were shared by at least two donors. A nearest-neighbor algorithm error-corrected the raw reads and collapsed the reads into unique sequences, merging closely related sequences to remove PCR and sequencing errors. Alignment of CDR3 sequences to IMGT reference sequences was used to assign V, D and J gene segments. For a sequence to be retained, at least a six-nucleotide match to both a V gene segment and a J gene segment was required. A rearrangement was called productive if the CDR3 had no stop codons and remained in frame with V and J, and every other rearrangement was called non-productive. CDR3 was defined according to IMGT convention as the region running from the second conserved V-encoded cysteine to the conserved J-encoded phenylalanine. Sequences without an unambiguous match to a single V gene segment were excluded from the earlier analysis of approximately 560 of the donors. In an earlier analysis of 587 of the donors, a V segment was called functional when productive rearrangements were above 56.7%, and segregating when the standard deviation between donors exceeded 5%. A statistical classification framework was built to diagnose cytomegalovirus status from the catalog of TCR beta chain sequences. A later analysis assigned V and J genes by comparing TCR nucleotide sequences with IMGT/GENE-DB human TR gene sequences. In a later analysis, CDR3 sequences and most-parsimonious VDJ recombination scenarios were assigned using the TCRdist pipeline. In a later analysis, each TCR beta chain was defined by its CDR3 amino acid sequence together with its V-gene family, and reads without a unique V-gene family were excluded. In a later analysis, fewer than 650 highly shared, low-generation-probability nucleotide sequences were removed to address suspected cross-contamination and a sequencing artifact. In a later analysis, a clonal expansion index was calculated for each public chain from normalized within-repertoire ranks of inferred template counts. A later analysis computed generation probabilities with a VDJ recombination model fitted to out-of-frame rearrangements, and checked the results against IGoR. A later analysis scored TCR-TCR, TCR-HLA and TCR-CMV co-occurrence with hypergeometric tests, applying a repertoire-size bias correction to TCR pairs. A later analysis estimated false discovery rates by permuting HLA or CMV assignments 20 times. A later analysis grouped co-occurring TCRs with DBSCAN, adding TCRdist sequence similarity when clustering within HLA-allele-positive subsets. Repertoires with fewer than 30,000 or more than 120,000 public chains, plus five repertoires with anomalous nucleotide sharing, were excluded from co-occurrence clustering. TCRdb took this table from immuneACCESS and kept in-frame rearrangements with V and J called. Such tables lack part of the clones; where checked against another copy, unresolved V genes explain under half of the gap, and the rest is unexplained. V and J calls plus clone size are reproduced from that table; the DNA served to infer D and trimming. Here the sample has approximately 81,000 clones; 70% to 85% occur a single time. The ten largest make up under 3% of the sample.

For this clone: Its antigen is currently not known. No base qualities exist here, and no much larger clone lies one base off it.

The cohort comprised 666 healthy bone marrow donors. At the time of sampling, all cohort members were nominally healthy, though unrecorded immune exposures were likely present. The donor was CMV seropositive and belonged to the group of over 250 seropositive cohort members. Every donor gave a peripheral blood sample, and the peripheral blood mononuclear cells from that sample were used for TCR beta sequencing. The Qiagen DNeasy Blood Extraction Kit was used to extract genomic DNA from the blood cell samples. The receptor chain draws on TRBV19 and TRBJ2-5; a tentative D call is TRBD1 (6 bases match). Sequenced material: PBMCs. The TCR originated in a man in his fifties or sixties in good health and CMV-seropositive. The nucleotides are TGTGCCAGTAGTATAGATATTGGGGGCCCGGAGACCCAGTACTTC. It is translated as CASSIDIGGPETQYF.